This TCR beta chain was retrieved from a study of blood T cell repertoires in COVID-19. Study-wide context: The samples span acute and convalescent COVID-19 from the United States, Italy and Spain. PBMCs, B-cell-depleted T cells, or T cells were the source of the cDNA or gDNA that made up the material.

Original analysis: The assay estimated nucleated cells by amplifying reference gene primers. Using immunoSEQ multiplex PCR, the repertoire was profiled, and TCRdb retains in-frame clones only, with some absent. V and J calls and clone size follow that table, whereas D and trimming were derived from the DNA. The sample contains under 500,000 clones, roughly 87% of which appear only once. V lost 5 bases and J lost 0; bases outside the gene matches: 16. Germline V gene sequence: CDR1 MNHNY, CDR2 SVGAGI (reference sequence). CDR3 size: 20 residues. Donors were grouped by their self-reported clinical history.

The chain is built from TRBV6-6 and TRBJ2-1; 10 bases are a match to TRBD1. Sequencing was performed on PBMCs or T cells enriched from blood (not recorded which). The sequence derives from a woman aged 18-35 years with acute COVID-19. The CDR3 reads CASSPRTGGLTWGSYNEQFF. CDR3 DNA: TGTGCCAGCAGTCCACGGACAGGGGGGTTAACTTGGGGCTCCTACAATGAGCAGTTCTTC.